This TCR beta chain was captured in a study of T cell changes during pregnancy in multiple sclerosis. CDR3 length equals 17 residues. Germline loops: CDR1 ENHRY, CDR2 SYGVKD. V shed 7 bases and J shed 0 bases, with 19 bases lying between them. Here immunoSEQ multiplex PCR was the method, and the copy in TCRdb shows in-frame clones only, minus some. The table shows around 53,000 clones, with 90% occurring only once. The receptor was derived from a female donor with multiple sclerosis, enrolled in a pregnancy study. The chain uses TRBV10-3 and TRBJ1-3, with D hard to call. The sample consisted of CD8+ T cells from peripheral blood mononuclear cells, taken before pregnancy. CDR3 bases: TGTGCCATCAAGGACGGGGTCAGAACGACCTCTGGAAACACCATATATTTT. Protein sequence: CAIKDGVRTTSGNTIYF.